This T cell receptor (beta chain) was sequenced in a study of cytomegalovirus exposure and HLA in healthy donors. Study-level points and caveats: Analysis was carried out at a later point, and it linked a missense DCLRE1C variant to TCR beta V- and J-gene trimming. Some TCR beta chains (about 180 of them) were listed as cytomegalovirus-associated. CMV serostatus was the only immune exposure information that was available.

The CDR3 sequence is 13 residues long. Trimming took 4 bases from V and 4 from J; bases not matched to a gene: 4. CDR1 and CDR2 from the germline V gene are SQVTM and ANQGSEA. Both 60 Vbeta primers and 13 Jbeta primers went into the PCR. Per the original methods: In a later analysis, 80 million or so unique TCR beta chains included roughly 11 million shared by two or more donors. Clones were read by immunoSEQ multiplex PCR, and TCRdb kept only the in-frame ones, dropping some. Clone size and V and J calls were adopted from that table, with D and trimming inferred from the DNA. Among 100,000 to 150,000 clones listed, about 70% were seen once. Comments on this clone: Its target is not known.

This clonotype was obtained from a male donor in good health and CMV-seronegative. The rearrangement joins TRBV29-1 to TRBJ1-3, with TRBD1 matching over 7 bases. Sequencing was done on a sample of PBMCs. CDR3 nucleotide sequence: TGCAGCGTTGTCAGGGGGTGGGGAAACACCATATATTTT. Amino acid sequence: CSVVRGWGNTIYF.